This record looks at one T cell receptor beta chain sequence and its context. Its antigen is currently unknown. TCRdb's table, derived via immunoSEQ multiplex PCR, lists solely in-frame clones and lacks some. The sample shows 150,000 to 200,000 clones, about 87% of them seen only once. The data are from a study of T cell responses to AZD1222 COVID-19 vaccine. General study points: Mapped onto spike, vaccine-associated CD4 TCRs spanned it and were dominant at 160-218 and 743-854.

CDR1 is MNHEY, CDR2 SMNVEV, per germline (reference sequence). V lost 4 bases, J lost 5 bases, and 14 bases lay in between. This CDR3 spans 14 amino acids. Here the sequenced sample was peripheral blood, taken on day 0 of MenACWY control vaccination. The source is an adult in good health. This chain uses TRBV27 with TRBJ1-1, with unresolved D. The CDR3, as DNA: TGTGCCAGCAGTTCTTACCAAAGAAGAACTGAAGCTTTCTTT. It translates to CASSSYQRRTEAFF.